These 10 T cell receptor beta chains originate from one sample sequenced in a study of blood T cell repertoires in COVID-19. Repertoires were generated with immunoSEQ multiplex PCR, while TCRdb's copy carries only in-frame clones and drops some. This table holds some 250,000 clones, 91% found once. The sequencing input was PBMCs or T cells enriched from blood (not recorded which). These TCRs come from a human donor in a cohort exposed to, infected with or recovered from COVID-19 (not recorded which). The donor label of this sample is uncertain.

The chain combines TRBV6-5 with TRBJ2-7; TRBD2 matches 7 bases. The junction had 14 bases not matched to a gene; V was cut back by 0 bases and J by 9 bases. From germline, CDR1 is MNHEY and CDR2 SVGAGI. The CDR3 is 16 amino acids. In nucleotides, the CDR3 is TGTGCCAGCAGTTACTCGACGGCCAGTGGGGGGGACGGGCAGTACTTC. It yields the protein CASSYSTASGGDGQYF.

The chain couples TRBV7-9 to TRBJ2-3; 7 bases map to TRBD1. This CDR3 has 14 residues. The ends lost 0 bases at V and 7 bases at J; junction bases unmatched: 4. Germline CDR1 SEHNR, CDR2 FQNEAQ (reference sequence). CDR3 sequence: CASSLAGGAYTQYF. The DNA of the CDR3 is TGTGCCAGCAGCTTAGCAGGGGGCGCATATACGCAGTATTTT.

This chain connects TRBV7-8 to TRBJ2-1; 13 bases are shared with TRBD2. The germline V gene encodes CDR1 SGHVS and CDR2 FQNEAQ. This CDR3 region has 16 residues. Germline trimming cut 5 bases from V and 9 bases from J; bases unmatched to any gene: 10. CDR3 residues: CASSPRLAGGKSEQFF. In DNA form, the CDR3 reads TGTGCCAGCAGCCCCCGACTAGCGGGGGGCAAGAGTGAGCAGTTCTTC.

The chain combines TRBV5-4 with TRBJ1-3, with D maybe TRBD1 (5 bases). V gave up 0 bases and J gave up 0 bases, with 7 bases separating them. CDR1 SGHNT and CDR2 YYREEE come from the germline V gene (reference sequence). The CDR3 has 15 residues. The CDR3 DNA sequence: TGTGCCAGCAGCTTGGGGACAAGCTCTGGAAACACCATATATTTT. It encodes CASSLGTSSGNTIYF.

Only one count was recorded for this clone. The chain uses TRBV9 and TRBJ2-3, with 9 nucleotides matching TRBD2. In germline, CDR1 is SGDLS, CDR2 YYNGEE. The CDR3 length is 18 residues. The ends lost 0 bases at V and 1 base at J; junction bases unmatched: 9. CDR3 nucleotides: TGTGCCAGCAGCGTAGCCCCAAACCAGCGGGGGGGCACAGATACGCAGTATTTT. It specifies CASSVAPNQRGGTDTQYF.

This sequence joins TRBV9 and TRBJ2-3, with 10 bases matching TRBD2. This CDR3 has 14 residues. V lost 4 bases, J lost 5 bases, and 4 bases stayed unmatched. Germline V CDR1 and CDR2: SGDLS, YYNGEE. CDR3 bases: TGTGCCAGCAGCTTTCTAGCGGGGGTAGATACGCAGTATTTT. This translates into CASSFLAGVDTQYF. The whole variable domain, remainder taken from reference TRBV9 and TRBJ2-3, is DSGVTQTPKHLITATGQRVTLRCSPRSGDLSVYWYQQSLDQGLQFLIQYYNGEERAKGNILERFSAQQFPDLHSELNLSSLELGDSALYFCASSFLAGVDTQYFGPGTRLTVL.

The V call is TRBV7-9, the J call TRBJ2-7, with 7 bases that match TRBD1. The trim removed 3 bases at V and 5 bases at J, leaving 4 bases unmatched. Germline CDR1 is SEHNR and CDR2 is FQNEAQ (reference sequence). The CDR3 sequence is 13 residues long. Here the CDR3 reads CASSFTGVHEQYF. CDR3 coding DNA: TGTGCCAGCAGCTTCACAGGGGTCCACGAGCAGTACTTC.

This clone was detected once. The chain combines TRBV9 with TRBJ1-1; possible D gene TRBD1, 5 bases. This CDR3 is 14 amino acids long. Trimming took 0 bases from V and 4 from J, leaving 10 bases between them. Per germline, CDR1 SGDLS and CDR2 YYNGEE. CDR3: CASSVAMGGTEAFF. The CDR3 nucleotides are TGTGCCAGCAGCGTAGCGATGGGGGGCACTGAAGCTTTCTTT.

This clone was counted a single time. V usage is TRBV19 and J usage is TRBJ1-1; perhaps TRBD1 as D (5 bases). CDR3 length: 13 amino acids. The V end lost 5 bases, the J end lost 7 bases, and 14 bases lay between the germline ends. Germline CDR1 and CDR2: LNHDA and SQIVND (reference sequence). The CDR3 region is CASSLTRRGEAFF. The CDR3 bases are TGTGCCAGTAGTCTAACAAGGAGGGGTGAAGCTTTCTTT.

The rearrangement links TRBV6-2 or TRBV6-3 to TRBJ1-2; perhaps TRBD1 as D (6 bases). This CDR3 has 16 residues. Germline CDR1 reads MNHEY; CDR2 reads SVGEGT. The ends were cut back, 5 bases at V and 1 base at J, with 17 bases in the middle. CDR3 in amino acids: CASSPDRTDINYGYTF. Written as DNA, the CDR3 is TGTGCCAGCAGTCCAGATCGGACAGATATTAACTATGGCTACACCTTC.